The entry below gives a single T cell receptor beta chain sequence along with its context. The data were taken from a study of blood T cell repertoires in COVID-19. For the study at large: Some COVID-19 samples were acute and others convalescent; all came from the United States, Italy and Spain. The analysed material was cDNA or gDNA that came from T cells, B-cell-depleted T cells, or PBMCs.

Authors' methods: Reference gene primer amplification gave estimated nucleated cell counts. Produced via immunoSEQ multiplex PCR; TCRdb's table is partial and in-frame only. V and J calls and clone size come straight from that table; D and trimming were deduced from the DNA. The sample includes 200,000 to 250,000 clones, 80% to 85% of them seen just once. Input material: peripheral blood. The source of this sequence is a woman aged 80 or over with active or convalescent COVID-19.

CDR3 amino acids: CASTASGGRVFGYTF. The DNA for the CDR3 is TGTGCCAGTACCGCCTCAGGAGGACGGGTCTTCGGCTACACCTTC. V gene TRBV19 combines with J gene TRBJ1-2; D not certain. The V gene lost 7 bases and the J gene lost 8 bases, with 23 bases spanning the gap. The length of the CDR3 is 15 residues. Germline loops: CDR1 LNHDA, CDR2 SQIVND (reference sequence).